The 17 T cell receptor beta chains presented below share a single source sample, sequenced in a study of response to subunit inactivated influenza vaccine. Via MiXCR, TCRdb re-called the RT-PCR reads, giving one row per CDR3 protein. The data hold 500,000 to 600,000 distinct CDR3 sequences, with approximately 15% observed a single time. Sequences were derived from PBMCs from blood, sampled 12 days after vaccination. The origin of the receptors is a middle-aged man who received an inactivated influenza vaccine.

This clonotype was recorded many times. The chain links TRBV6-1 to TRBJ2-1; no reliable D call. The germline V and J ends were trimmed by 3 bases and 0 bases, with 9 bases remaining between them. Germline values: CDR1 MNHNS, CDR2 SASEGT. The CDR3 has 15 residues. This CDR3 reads CASSETPSSYNEQFF. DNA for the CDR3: TGTGCCAGCAGTGAGACCCCGAGCTCCTACAATGAGCAGTTCTTC.

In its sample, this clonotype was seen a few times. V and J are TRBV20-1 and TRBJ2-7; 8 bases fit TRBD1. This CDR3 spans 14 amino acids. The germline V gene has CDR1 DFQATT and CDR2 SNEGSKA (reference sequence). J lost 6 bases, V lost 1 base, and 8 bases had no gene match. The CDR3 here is CSARVLDRVAEQYF. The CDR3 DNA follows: TGCAGTGCTAGAGTGTTGGACAGGGTGGCCGAGCAGTACTTC.

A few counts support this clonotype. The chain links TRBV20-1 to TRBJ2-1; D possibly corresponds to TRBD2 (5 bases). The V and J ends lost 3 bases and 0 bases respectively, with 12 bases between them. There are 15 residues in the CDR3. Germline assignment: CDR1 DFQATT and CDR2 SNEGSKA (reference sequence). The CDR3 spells CSASSDYFSYNEQFF. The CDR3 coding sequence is TGCAGTGCTAGCTCCGACTATTTCTCCTACAATGAGCAGTTCTTC.

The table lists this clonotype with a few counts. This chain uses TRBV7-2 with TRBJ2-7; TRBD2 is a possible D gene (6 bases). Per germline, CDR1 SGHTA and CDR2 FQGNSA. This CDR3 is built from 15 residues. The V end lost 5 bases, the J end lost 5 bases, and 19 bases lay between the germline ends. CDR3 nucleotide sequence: TGTGCCAGCAGCGAATGGGGAGGACCTAGCGACGAGCAGTACTTC. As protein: CASSEWGGPSDEQYF. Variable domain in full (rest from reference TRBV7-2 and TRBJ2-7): GAGVSQSPSNKVTEKGKDVELRCDPISGHTALYWYRQSLGQGLEFLIYFQGNSAPDKSGLPSDRFSAERTGGSVSTLTIQRTQQEDSAVYLCASSEWGGPSDEQYFGPGTRLTVT.

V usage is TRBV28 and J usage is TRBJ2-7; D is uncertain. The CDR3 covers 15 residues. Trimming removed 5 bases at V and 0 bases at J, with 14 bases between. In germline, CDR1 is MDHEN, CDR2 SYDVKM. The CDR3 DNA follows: TGTGCCAGCAGTGCGAACCGGGTTACCTCCTACGAGCAGTACTTC. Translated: CASSANRVTSYEQYF. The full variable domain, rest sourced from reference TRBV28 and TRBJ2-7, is DVKVTQSSRYLVKRTGEKVFLECVQDMDHENMFWYRQDPGLGLRLIYFSYDVKMKEKGDIPEGYSVSREKKERFSLILESASTNQTSMYLCASSANRVTSYEQYFGPGTRLTVT.

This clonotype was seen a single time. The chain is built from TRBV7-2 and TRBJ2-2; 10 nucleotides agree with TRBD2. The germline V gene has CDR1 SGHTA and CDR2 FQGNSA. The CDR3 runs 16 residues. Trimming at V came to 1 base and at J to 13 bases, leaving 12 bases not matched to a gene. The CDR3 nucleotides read TGTGCCAGCAGCTTAGTGGCTAGCGGGGGACGGGTTGGGCTGTTTTTT. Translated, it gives CASSLVASGGRVGLFF.

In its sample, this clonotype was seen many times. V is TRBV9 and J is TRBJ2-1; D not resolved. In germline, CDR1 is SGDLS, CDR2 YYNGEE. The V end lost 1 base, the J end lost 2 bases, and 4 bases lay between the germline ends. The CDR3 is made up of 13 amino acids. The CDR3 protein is CASSVRAYNEQFF. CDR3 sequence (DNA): TGTGCCAGCAGCGTACGGGCCTACAATGAGCAGTTCTTC. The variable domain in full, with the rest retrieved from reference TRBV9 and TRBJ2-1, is DSGVTQTPKHLITATGQRVTLRCSPRSGDLSVYWYQQSLDQGLQFLIQYYNGEERAKGNILERFSAQQFPDLHSELNLSSLELGDSALYFCASSVRAYNEQFFGPGTRLTVL.

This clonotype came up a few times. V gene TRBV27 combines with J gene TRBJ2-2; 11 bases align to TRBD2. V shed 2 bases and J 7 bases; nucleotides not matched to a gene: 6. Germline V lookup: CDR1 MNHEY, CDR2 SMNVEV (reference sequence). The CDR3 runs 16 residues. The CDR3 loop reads CASSLISGGADGELFF. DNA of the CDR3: TGTGCCAGCAGTTTAATTAGCGGGGGGGCCGACGGGGAGCTGTTTTTT.

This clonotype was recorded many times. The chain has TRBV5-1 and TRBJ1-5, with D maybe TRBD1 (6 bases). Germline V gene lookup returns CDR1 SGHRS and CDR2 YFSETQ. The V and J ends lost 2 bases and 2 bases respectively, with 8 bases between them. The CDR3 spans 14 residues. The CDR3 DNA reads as TGCGCCAGCAGCTTAGGGGGGGGCAATCAGCCCCAGCATTTT. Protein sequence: CASSLGGGNQPQHF.

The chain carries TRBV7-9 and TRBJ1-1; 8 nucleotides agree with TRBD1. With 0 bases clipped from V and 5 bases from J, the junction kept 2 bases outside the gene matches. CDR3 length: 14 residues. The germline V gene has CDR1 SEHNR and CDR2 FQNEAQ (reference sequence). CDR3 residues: CASSLATGATEAFF. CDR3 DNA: TGTGCCAGCAGCTTAGCGACAGGGGCGACTGAAGCTTTCTTT.

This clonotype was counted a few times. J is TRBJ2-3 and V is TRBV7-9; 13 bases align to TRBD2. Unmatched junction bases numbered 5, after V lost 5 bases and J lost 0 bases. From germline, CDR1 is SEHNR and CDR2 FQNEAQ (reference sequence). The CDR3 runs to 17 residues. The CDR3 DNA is TGTGCCAGCAGCCCGAGGACTAGCGGGGGTAGCACAGATACGCAGTATTTT. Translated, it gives CASSPRTSGGSTDTQYF.

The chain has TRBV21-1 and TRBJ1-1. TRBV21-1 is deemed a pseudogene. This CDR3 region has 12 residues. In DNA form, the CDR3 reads TGTGCCAGCAGCAAACAGCAGGAGGAAGCTTTCTTT. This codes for CASSKQQEEAFF.

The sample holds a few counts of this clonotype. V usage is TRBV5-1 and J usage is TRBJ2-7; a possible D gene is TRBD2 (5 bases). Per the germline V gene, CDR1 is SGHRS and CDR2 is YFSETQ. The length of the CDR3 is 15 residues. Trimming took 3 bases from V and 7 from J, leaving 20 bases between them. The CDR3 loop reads CASSSEFPRTLEQYF. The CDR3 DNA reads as TGCGCCAGCAGCTCCGAGTTCCCCCGGACTCTGGAGCAGTACTTC.

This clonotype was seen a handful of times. The CDR3 reads CASSARTGEDGEQYF. The CDR3 DNA reads as TGTGCCAGCAGCGCGCGGACAGGGGAGGACGGCGAGCAGTACTTC. V and J are TRBV7-8 and TRBJ2-7, with 9 bases aligning to TRBD1. CDR1 SGHVS and CDR2 FQNEAQ come from the germline V gene. The CDR3 covers 15 residues. J was trimmed by 6 bases and V by 5 bases; bases with no gene match: 11.

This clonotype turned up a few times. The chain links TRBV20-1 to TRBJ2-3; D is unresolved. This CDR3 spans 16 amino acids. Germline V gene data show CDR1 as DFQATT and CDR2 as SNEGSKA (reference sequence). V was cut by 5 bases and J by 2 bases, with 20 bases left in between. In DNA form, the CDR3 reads TGCAGTGCTCGCCCCCCCCCTCGGATTGACACAGATACGCAGTATTTT. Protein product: CSARPPPRIDTDTQYF.

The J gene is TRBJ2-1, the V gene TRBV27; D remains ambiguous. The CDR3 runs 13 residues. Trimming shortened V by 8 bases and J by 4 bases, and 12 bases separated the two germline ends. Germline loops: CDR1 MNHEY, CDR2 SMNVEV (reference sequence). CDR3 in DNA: TGTGCCAGCCAAACCCCGGTGTACAATGAGCAGTTCTTC. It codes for CASQTPVYNEQFF.

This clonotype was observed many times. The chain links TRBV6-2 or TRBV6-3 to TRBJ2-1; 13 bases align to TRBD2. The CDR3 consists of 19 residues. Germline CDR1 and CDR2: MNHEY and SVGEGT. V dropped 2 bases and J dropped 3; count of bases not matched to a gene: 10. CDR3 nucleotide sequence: TGTGCCAGCAGTTACGTCTTCGGACTAGCGGGGGTCCACTACAATGAGCAGTTCTTC. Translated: CASSYVFGLAGVHYNEQFF.